These T cell receptor beta chains were read from a single sample in a study of vaccination and CD4 T cells after COVID-19. TCRdb itself ran the PCR reads through MiXCR, one entry per CDR3 protein. The sample consists of some 16,000 distinct CDR3 sequences, 53% of them appearing once. Their recognized antigens are unknown. The source material was CD4+ T cells from blood, cultured in vitro. Receptors originate from a human donor who had recovered from COVID-19. Each CDR3 is given with its conserved first and last residue. A D gene is named only where the DNA matches it firmly.

>NA|TRBJ1-1|TRBV25-1
CASRGVNTEAFF
>TRBD1|TRBJ1-2|TRBV6-1
CASSPGGMYGYTF
>TRBD2|TRBJ2-2|TRBV5-1
CASSPGTSGGPRTGELFF
>NA|TRBJ2-3|TRBV20-1
CSAQTSTGSTDTQYF
>TRBD2|TRBJ2-6|TRBV30
CAWRSSGRASGANVLTF
>NA|TRBJ2-5|TRBV20-1
CSATPESTGRGTQYF
>NA|TRBJ1-1|TRBV11-2
CASSPSRGRTEAFF
>TRBD1|TRBJ2-7|TRBV20-1
CSARDPGQGSYEQYF
>TRBD1|TRBJ2-3|TRBV19
CASSIVGQGSTDTQYF
>TRBD1|TRBJ1-5|TRBV2
CASSRQGGGGGNQPQHF
>NA|TRBJ2-1|TRBV6-5
CASSFNFNEQFF
>TRBD1|TRBJ1-2|TRBV6-1
CAKKTGVGYTF
>NA|TRBJ2-1|TRBV5-1
CASSPDGSNEQFF
>TRBD2|TRBJ2-7|TRBV20-1
CSASPAGGGIYEQYF
>NA|TRBJ1-3|TRBV28
CASTSGDIGRATLSGNTIYF
>TRBD1|TRBJ2-7|TRBV11-3
CASSLDGDRPSYEQYF
>TRBD2|TRBJ2-1|TRBV7-3
CASSPLSGYNEQFF
>TRBD1|TRBJ1-5|TRBV19
CASSIAVGQVPWGPQHF
>NA|TRBJ2-5|TRBV19
CASSRGVGGYQETQYF
>NA|TRBJ2-3|TRBV7-2
CASSLGGRVYTDTQYF
>NA|TRBJ2-3|TRBV20-1
CSAKTGVGTDTQYF
>TRBD2|TRBJ2-3|TRBV19
CASSKGGSTADTQYF
>NA|TRBJ1-2|TRBV6-1
CASRAGDYGYTF
>NA|TRBJ2-3|TRBV27
CASSRAVIDTQYF
>NA|TRBJ1-2|TRBV6-1
CASTNRAYNNYGYTF
>TRBD1|TRBJ1-6|TRBV4-3
CASSQAGQGRNSPLHF
>NA|TRBJ2-3|TRBV30
CAITGTGPDTQYF
>NA|TRBJ2-1|TRBV7-9
CASSPRGQFRGIYEQFF
>NA|TRBJ2-7|TRBV7-2
CASSLNPYEQYF
>NA|TRBJ1-5|TRBV10-3
CAISDSVGLGNQPQHF
>TRBD1|TRBJ1-1|TRBV6-1
CASSVGTGSTTEAFF
>TRBD1|TRBJ2-7|TRBV27
CASSLRVGTDYEQYF
>NA|TRBJ2-7|TRBV6-5
CASSYSARSSGSYEQYF
>TRBD1|TRBJ1-6|TRBV6-1
CASSPGGINSPLHF
>NA|TRBJ1-2|TRBV19
CASSMAPGTYYGYTF
>TRBD2|TRBJ2-1|TRBV10-3
CAISQQALSSGYTYNEQFF
>NA|TRBJ1-5|TRBV6-1
CASILQSGQPGGNQPQHF
>NA|TRBJ2-3|TRBV12-3/TRBV12-4
CASRSGPSTDTQYF
>NA|TRBJ1-5|TRBV29-1
CSVGGPGQPQHF
>NA|TRBJ2-2|TRBV20-1
CSARRSLNTGELFF
>TRBD1|TRBJ1-3|TRBV27
CASRHGTGQLSWSGNTIYF